These 28 T cell receptor beta chains share one sample of origin, sequenced in a study of long-term antiretroviral therapy in people with HIV. Samples were assayed with immunoSEQ v3.0 at survey level. Profiled with immunoSEQ multiplex PCR; TCRdb holds only in-frame clones, not every one. The sample lists about 40,000 clones, about 86% occurring once. The sequencing used unsorted PBMCs, collected 1.2 years after starting antiretroviral therapy. These receptors were collected from a woman between 50 and 59 years old with HIV.

The genes are TRBV19 and TRBJ1-1; the D is unclear. Germline V gives CDR1 LNHDA, CDR2 SQIVND (reference sequence). CDR3 length equals 15 residues. V lost 3 bases and J 0 bases, leaving 11 bases between the germline ends. In DNA form, the CDR3 reads TGTGCCAGTAGTATGAGAAAGGAATTGAACACTGAAGCTTTCTTT. Amino acids: CASSMRKELNTEAFF.

The chain has TRBV5-4 and TRBJ1-2, with TRBD1 identical over 7 bases. The CDR3 runs to 15 residues. V dropped 0 bases and J dropped 8; count of bases not matched to a gene: 10. Germline CDR1 and CDR2: SGHNT and YYREEE (reference sequence). The CDR3 loop is CASSLAGGGAKGYTF. The DNA of the CDR3 is TGTGCCAGCAGCTTGGCGGGAGGGGGCGCGAAGGGCTACACCTTC.

A few counts support this clone. The chain carries TRBV5-4 and TRBJ2-7, with 8 bases identical to TRBD2. CDR1 and CDR2 from the germline V gene are SGHNT and YYREEE (reference sequence). Trimming at V came to 2 bases and at J to 2 bases, leaving 9 bases not matched to a gene. The CDR3 is 16 amino acids. The CDR3 DNA follows: TGTGCCAGCAGCTTAACAAGCGGGGGCCCTCCCTACGAGCAGTACTTC. This codes for CASSLTSGGPPYEQYF.

This chain uses TRBV21-1 with TRBJ1-2. TRBV21-1 is tagged as a pseudogene. The CDR3 spans 10 residues. CDR3 coding DNA: TGTGCCAGCAGCAACTCCAAACTGGTCTTC. The encoded protein is CASSNSKLVF.

The J gene is TRBJ1-5, the V gene TRBV19; D is perhaps TRBD1 (6 bases). Trimming shortened V by 5 bases and J by 4 bases, and 12 bases separated the two germline ends. This CDR3 is built from 14 residues. CDR1 and CDR2 (germline): LNHDA, SQIVND (reference sequence). This CDR3 is CASSGRGGNQPQHF. Written as DNA, the CDR3 is TGTGCCAGTAGTGGCAGGGGAGGAAATCAGCCCCAGCATTTT.

The chain couples TRBV30 to TRBJ2-2, with D unclear. CDR1 is GTSNPN and CDR2 is SVGIG in the germline V gene (reference sequence). With 1 base removed from V and 1 base from J, the gap between germline ends came to 4 bases. This CDR3 region has 13 residues. The CDR3 DNA follows: TGTGCCTGGAGTGACAGGAACACCGGGGAGCTGTTTTTT. Translating it yields CAWSDRNTGELFF.

This clone came up a few times. V and J are TRBV5-1 and TRBJ1-2; D gene uncertain. The CDR3 totals 13 residues. The ends were cut back, 1 base at V and 6 bases at J, with 10 bases in the middle. Per the germline V gene, CDR1 is SGHRS and CDR2 is YFSETQ. CDR3 in amino acids: CASSLQEVDGYTF. In DNA form, the CDR3 reads TGCGCCAGCAGCTTGCAGGAAGTTGATGGCTACACCTTC. Complete variable domain (other parts from reference TRBV5-1 and TRBJ1-2): KAGVTQTPRYLIKTRGQQVTLSCSPISGHRSVSWYQQTPGQGLQFLFEYFSETQRNKGNFPGRFSGRQFSNSRSEMNVSTLELGDSALYLCASSLQEVDGYTFGSGTRLTVV.

CDR3: CASSGRAGARTGELFF. CDR3 coding DNA: TGTGCCAGCAGCGGCAGGGCGGGGGCCCGGACCGGGGAGCTGTTTTTT. This rearrangement joins TRBV9 to TRBJ2-2; TRBD2 is a possible D gene (7 bases). Germline-derived CDR1 and CDR2 are SGDLS and YYNGEE. The CDR3 sequence is 16 residues long. V was pared by 3 bases and J by 5 bases, with 17 bases between.

The V gene is TRBV6-5, the J gene TRBJ1-4; D is possibly TRBD1 (6 bases). The CDR3 spans 14 residues. V gave up 4 bases and J gave up 0 bases, with 6 bases separating them. CDR1 is MNHEY and CDR2 is SVGAGI in the germline V gene. The CDR3 is CASSWTATNEKLFF. In nucleotides, the CDR3 is TGTGCCAGCAGTTGGACAGCAACTAATGAAAAACTGTTTTTT.

The rearrangement joins TRBV6-5 to TRBJ2-5; 7 nucleotides match TRBD1. Trimming cost V 0 bases and J 2 bases; bases outside gene matches: 3. This CDR3 spans 15 amino acids. Germline-derived CDR1 and CDR2 are MNHEY and SVGAGI. CDR3 protein: CASSYSRTGQETQYF. CDR3 DNA: TGTGCCAGCAGTTACTCCCGGACAGGACAAGAGACCCAGTACTTC.

This chain joins TRBV15 and TRBJ1-3, with 9 bases matching TRBD1. Per the germline V gene, CDR1 is LNHNV and CDR2 is YYDKDF (reference sequence). This CDR3 comprises 15 residues. V lost 0 bases and J lost 8; bases outside the gene matches: 5. In DNA, the CDR3 is TGTGCCACCAGCAGAGATGCCCGGACAGGGGACACCATATATTTT. Encoded protein: CATSRDARTGDTIYF.

This chain links TRBV5-1 with TRBJ1-1; 7 nucleotides match TRBD1. The CDR3 totals 15 residues. The V gene end was trimmed by 0 bases and the J gene end by 9 bases; junction bases not matched to a gene: 11. The germline V gene has CDR1 SGHRS and CDR2 YFSETQ. The CDR3 protein is CASSLATGDISKAFF. CDR3 nucleotide sequence: TGCGCCAGCAGCTTGGCAACAGGGGATATAAGTAAAGCTTTCTTT.

V usage is TRBV5-1 and J usage is TRBJ2-5; D tentatively reads TRBD1 or TRBD2 (5 bases each). V shed 0 bases and J shed 5 bases, with 20 bases lying between them. In germline, CDR1 is SGHRS, CDR2 YFSETQ. The CDR3 loop spans 17 amino acids. CDR3 DNA: TGCGCCAGCAGCTTGGTGGGGCCTAAGATAGAGGGGGAGACCCAGTACTTC. It is translated as CASSLVGPKIEGETQYF.

The gene calls are TRBV19 and TRBJ1-5; D not resolved. Deletions cut 5 bases from V and 3 bases from J, with 8 bases between. CDR3 length: 13 residues. Germline CDR1 LNHDA, CDR2 SQIVND (reference sequence). The CDR3 region has the DNA TGTGCCAGTAGTCGGGTGGCCAATCAGCCCCAGCATTTT. It is translated as CASSRVANQPQHF.

V gene TRBV2 combines with J gene TRBJ2-1; 9 nucleotides line up with TRBD2. J lost 6 bases, V lost 8 bases, and 5 bases had no gene match. The V gene's germline CDR1 is SNHLY and CDR2 FYNNEI. This CDR3 is built from 13 residues. CDR3: CASSLAGINEQFF. The CDR3 DNA reads as TGTGCCAGCTCTCTAGCGGGGATCAATGAGCAGTTCTTC.

V usage is TRBV4-3 and J usage is TRBJ1-2; no definite D call. Germline lookup yields CDR1 LGHNA and CDR2 YSLEER. The CDR3 consists of 16 residues. With 0 bases removed from V and 0 bases from J, the gap between germline ends came to 11 bases. The CDR3 loop reads CASSQESSGPNYGYTF. For the CDR3, the DNA is TGCGCCAGCAGCCAAGAGTCTTCCGGACCTAACTATGGCTACACCTTC.

V is TRBV9 and J is TRBJ1-4; D ambiguous. V was clipped by 0 bases and J by 0 bases, with 3 bases between them. The CDR3 consists of 14 residues. Germline V gives CDR1 SGDLS, CDR2 YYNGEE. CDR3 protein: CASSVGPTNEKLFF. CDR3 DNA sequence: TGTGCCAGCAGCGTAGGCCCAACTAATGAAAAACTGTTTTTT.

The V gene is TRBV7-2, the J gene TRBJ1-3; the match to TRBD1 covers 7 bases. This CDR3 has 17 residues. Germline-derived CDR1 and CDR2 are SGHTA and FQGNSA. Trimming removed 1 base from V and 0 bases from J; junction bases left unmatched: 6. The DNA of the CDR3 is TGTGCCAGCAGCTTAGTAGGGGGCCGATCCTCTGGAAACACCATATATTTT. This encodes CASSLVGGRSSGNTIYF.

This clone was counted between two and nine times. The V gene is TRBV6-6, the J gene TRBJ1-5; D is possibly TRBD1 (5 bases). Germline V lookup: CDR1 MNHNY, CDR2 SVGAGI (reference sequence). The CDR3 totals 15 residues. V was shortened by 5 bases and J by 7 bases, with 18 bases between the two germline ends. CDR3 bases: TGTGCCAGCAGTCCCTCCCGGGGGGGTTCGCAGCCCCAGCATTTT. Its translation: CASSPSRGGSQPQHF.

The chain combines TRBV29-1 with TRBJ1-1; no firm D call. Per the germline V gene, CDR1 is SQVTM and CDR2 is ANQGSEA. The CDR3 runs to 12 residues. V lost 4 bases to trimming and J lost 0 bases, with 6 bases between them. The DNA for the CDR3 is TGCAGCGTTGTCCTGGTGAACACTGAAGCTTTCTTT. This gives the protein CSVVLVNTEAFF.

The chain uses TRBV5-6 and TRBJ1-1; tentatively, D is TRBD1 (5 bases). V was trimmed by 3 bases and J by 7 bases, leaving 16 bases between them. Germline V CDR1 and CDR2: SGHDT, YYEEEE. This CDR3 spans 14 amino acids. As DNA, the CDR3 is TGTGCCAGCAGCTGGGGGGTAGAGGCCTATGAAGCTTTCTTT. Translated: CASSWGVEAYEAFF.

This sequence joins TRBV28 and TRBJ1-5, with a weak D call TRBD1 (5 bases). Germline V gene lookup returns CDR1 MDHEN and CDR2 SYDVKM. CDR3 length equals 13 residues. Trimming took 6 bases from V and 7 from J, leaving 13 bases between them. The CDR3 loop reads CASSEGGAQPQHF. The DNA for the CDR3 is TGTGCCAGCAGCGAAGGAGGGGCCCAGCCCCAGCATTTT.

The rearrangement links TRBV9 to TRBJ2-2; possible D gene TRBD2, 5 bases. The germline gives CDR1 SGDLS, CDR2 YYNGEE. The V gene lost 0 bases and the J gene lost 6 bases, with 12 bases spanning the gap. The CDR3 totals 15 residues. CDR3 amino acids: CASSVVAGESGELFF. The CDR3 DNA reads as TGTGCCAGCAGCGTAGTGGCCGGGGAATCCGGGGAGCTGTTTTTT.

This sequence joins TRBV10-3 and TRBJ2-1, with D perhaps TRBD1 (6 bases). The CDR3 spans 14 residues. Germline loops: CDR1 ENHRY, CDR2 SYGVKD. V lost 3 bases and J 2 bases, leaving 8 bases between the germline ends. This CDR3 is CAISDRGTYNEQFF. For the CDR3, the DNA is TGTGCCATCAGTGACAGGGGCACCTACAATGAGCAGTTCTTC.

J is TRBJ1-4 and V is TRBV7-2, with 8 bases fitting TRBD1. The germline gives CDR1 SGHTA, CDR2 FQGNSA. The CDR3 spans 15 residues. V shed 5 bases, J shed 3 bases, and the junction held 5 bases outside the gene matches. The CDR3 nucleotides are TGTGCCAGCAGCGATCAGGGGGCGCCTAATGAAAAACTGTTTTTT. Its translation: CASSDQGAPNEKLFF.

This clone has a handful of counts. The chain links TRBV4-2 to TRBJ2-7, with TRBD2 matching over 7 bases. The CDR3 is 15 residues long. CDR1 is LGHNA and CDR2 is YNFKEQ in the germline V gene. Unmatched junction bases numbered 2, after V lost 0 bases and J lost 0 bases. CDR3: CASSQETGGSYEQYF. The DNA of the CDR3 is TGTGCCAGCAGCCAAGAAACGGGGGGCTCCTACGAGCAGTACTTC.

This chain uses TRBV29-1 with TRBJ2-2; a weak D match, TRBD2 (5 bases). This CDR3 is 14 amino acids long. Between the trimmed V and J ends, which lost 4 bases and 6 bases, there was a span of 15 bases. Germline values: CDR1 SQVTM, CDR2 ANQGSEA. CDR3 DNA sequence: TGCAGCGTTGCCCGGGCCGAGGGATCCGGGGAGCTGTTTTTT. Translated: CSVARAEGSGELFF.

This clone was seen a handful of times. This chain uses TRBV6-1 with TRBJ1-3; perhaps TRBD1 as D (5 bases). This CDR3 region has 15 residues. CDR1 and CDR2 (germline): MNHNS, SASEGT. V lost 7 bases and J lost 4, with 17 bases in between. The CDR3 protein is CASKVGRAQGNTIYF. DNA of the CDR3: TGTGCCAGCAAAGTGGGCAGGGCCCAAGGAAACACCATATATTTT.